The clone carrying this T cell receptor (beta chain) was observed a few times. This entry comes from a study of blood T cell repertoires in COVID-19. On the study more broadly: Samples of COVID-19 (acute and convalescent) were obtained from the United States, Italy and Spain. From T cells, B-cell-depleted T cells, or PBMCs came the material, which was cDNA or gDNA.

Original processing notes: Reference gene primer amplification yielded estimated nucleated cell counts. Only in-frame clones appear in the TCRdb table, and some are missing; sequencing was by immunoSEQ multiplex PCR. V and J calls and clone size follow that table, whereas D and trimming were derived from the DNA. Among 250,000 to 300,000 clones, 70% to 75% were seen once, and the ten largest hold approximately 3.2%. The V gene's germline CDR1 is MNHEY and CDR2 SMNVEV (reference sequence). The ends lost 5 bases at V and 7 bases at J; junction bases unmatched: 15. The CDR3 covers 16 residues. This sequence originates from a woman of 80 years or more with acute or convalescent COVID-19. The chain couples TRBV27 to TRBJ2-7; 9 bases match TRBD1. Sequencing input: peripheral blood. The CDR3 bases are TGTGCCAGCAGTCTCAGGGCGGACAGGGGCCGGGGTGAGCAGTACTTC. This sequence encodes CASSLRADRGRGEQYF.